A selection of T cell receptor beta chains follows, all from one sample in a study of cytomegalovirus exposure and HLA in healthy donors. The data were produced by immunoSEQ multiplex PCR, yet TCRdb's version contains in-frame clones alone and is incomplete. The sample yields under 200,000 clones, about 75% seen once. The specimen sequenced was PBMCs. All receptors come from a male donor in good health and CMV-seronegative. Both conserved end residues are trimmed from each CDR3. The order of the fields is CDR3 protein, CDR3 length, V gene, J gene, clone size. Expanded clones are given a class, and other clones once, few, many or no size at all.

ASSPGQGAVNTEAF	14	TRBV11-1	TRBJ1-1	.
ASSPLGGMGEQF	12	TRBV18	TRBJ2-1	.
AWSVSRGGPTEAF	13	TRBV30	TRBJ1-1	.
ASRAWDREHYEQY	13	TRBV6-6	TRBJ2-7	few
ASSSRQGNGYT	11	TRBV6-6	TRBJ1-2	.
ASSQPQGTVAEAF	13	TRBV14	TRBJ1-1	.
ASSSGLAGVATDTQY	15	TRBV13	TRBJ2-3	.
ASSGEGNRNTGELF	14	TRBV10-1	TRBJ2-2	.
ASSLEVVGASSPLH	14	TRBV5-1	TRBJ1-6	.
ASASGWAGETQY	12	TRBV6-1	TRBJ2-5	few
ASSGPGYHYGYT	12	TRBV9	TRBJ1-2	.
AWSFDKNTEAF	11	TRBV30	TRBJ1-1	.
ASSYTGWSNQPQH	13	TRBV7-8	TRBJ1-5	.
ASSQDNGDNEQF	12	TRBV4-1	TRBJ2-1	.
ASSLRGSGANVLT	13	TRBV28	TRBJ2-6	.
ASYWGESSYNEQF	13	TRBV5-1	TRBJ2-1	.